These 23 T cell receptor beta chains were sequenced from one sample in a study of T-cell reconstitution after alpha-beta-depleted transplantation in children. The TCRbeta library incorporated unique molecular identifiers. TCRdb re-analysed the PCR reads in MiXCR, keeping a single row per CDR3 protein. Among about 340,000 distinct CDR3 sequences listed, roughly 16% were seen once. Sequenced material: PBMCs, mostly from graft donor cells, taken 360 days after TCRalphabeta/CD19-depleted stem cell transplant. These receptors were collected from a male patient aged 2-9 years who had a stem cell transplant for acute lymphoblastic leukemia, so the T cells may come from the graft donor.

There are a few counts of this clonotype. The V and J genes are TRBV4-1 and TRBJ2-1, with TRBD1 identical over 10 bases. With V trimmed by 3 bases and J by 0 bases, 14 bases remained unmatched. The length of the CDR3 is 20 residues. Per germline, CDR1 MGHRA and CDR2 YSYEKL. This CDR3 is CASSQQPGTGAMSSYNEQFF. CDR3 coding DNA: TGCGCCAGCAGCCAGCAACCCGGGACAGGGGCGATGAGCTCCTACAATGAGCAGTTCTTC.

The rearrangement joins TRBV2 to TRBJ1-6, with D hard to call. Trimming removed 7 bases from V and 8 bases from J, with 9 bases in between. The CDR3 spans 12 residues. CDR1 is SNHLY, CDR2 FYNNEI, per germline. The CDR3 protein is CASKRADSPLHF. DNA of the CDR3: TGTGCCAGCAAGAGGGCGGATTCACCCCTCCACTTT.

This clonotype was observed a handful of times. The V and J genes are TRBV4-2 and TRBJ2-4, with 12 positions matching TRBD2. Germline CDR1 is LGHNA and CDR2 is YNFKEQ. The J segment lost 8 bases and the V segment lost 1 base, leaving 6 bases of the junction unmatched. CDR3 size: 16 residues. The CDR3 DNA follows: TGTGCCAGCAGCCAAGTCACGGCTAGCGGGAGGGACATTCAGTACTTC. Translating gives CASSQVTASGRDIQYF.

Note on this clonotype: It may be a read error: a sequence one base away is much more abundant. The chain combines TRBV6-2 or TRBV6-3 with TRBJ1-2, with 7 bases identical to TRBD1. The CDR3 extends over 15 amino acids. Germline CDR1 reads MNHEY; CDR2 reads SVGEGT. The chain's CDR3 is CGSKTGTATNYGYTF. For the CDR3, the DNA is TGTGGCAGCAAAACCGGGACAGCGACTAACTATGGCTACACCTTC.

V and J are TRBV5-1 and TRBJ1-4; no clear D gene. CDR3 length equals 12 residues. From germline, CDR1 is SGHRS and CDR2 YFSETQ. Trimming cost V 5 bases and J 4 bases, with 6 bases left between them. For the CDR3, the DNA is TGCGCCAGCAGGCTGGGTAATGAAAAACTGTTTTTT. Its protein product is CASRLGNEKLFF. The full variable domain, with the rest looked up from reference TRBV5-1 and TRBJ1-4, is KAGVTQTPRYLIKTRGQQVTLSCSPISGHRSVSWYQQTPGQGLQFLFEYFSETQRNKGNFPGRFSGRQFSNSRSEMNVSTLELGDSALYLCASRLGNEKLFFGSGTQLSVL.

This clonotype was seen a handful of times. The chain links TRBV10-3 to TRBJ1-6; 10 nucleotides line up with TRBD1. The germline V gene encodes CDR1 ENHRY and CDR2 SYGVKD. This CDR3 has 15 residues. Trimming at V came to 6 bases and at J to 5 bases, leaving 4 bases not matched to a gene. CDR3 coding DNA: TGTGCCATCAGACCCGGGACAGGGGATAATTCACCCCTCCACTTT. It yields the protein CAIRPGTGDNSPLHF.

In its sample, this clonotype was seen a few times. The chain combines TRBV11-2 with TRBJ2-2, with 14 bases aligning to TRBD2. Germline V gives CDR1 SGHAT, CDR2 FQNNGV. After removal of 0 bases from V and 5 bases from J, the junction contained 8 bases not matched to a gene. This CDR3 contains 19 residues. The CDR3 loop reads CASSLDRGTSGRRTGELFF. The CDR3 DNA reads as TGTGCCAGCAGCTTAGATCGCGGGACTAGCGGGAGACGTACCGGGGAGCTGTTTTTT.

The V gene is TRBV13, the J gene TRBJ2-3; 10 nucleotides agree with TRBD2. This CDR3 comprises 16 residues. Germline V CDR1 and CDR2: PRHDT, FYEKMQ (reference sequence). The V segment lost 5 bases and the J segment 1 base; nucleotides outside the gene matches: 6. CDR3 sequence reads: CASSGSGRAGTDTQYF. CDR3 nucleotide sequence: TGTGCCAGCAGCGGAAGCGGGAGGGCCGGCACAGATACGCAGTATTTT.

This clonotype has just a few counts. This chain joins TRBV27 and TRBJ2-1, with 9 bases that match TRBD1. CDR1 is MNHEY and CDR2 is SMNVEV in the germline V gene (reference sequence). The CDR3 contains 16 residues. V shed 5 bases and J 6 bases; nucleotides not matched to a gene: 11. CDR3 sequence: CASSPLQGAGRNEQFF. CDR3 nucleotide sequence: TGTGCCAGCAGTCCCTTACAGGGGGCGGGTCGCAATGAGCAGTTCTTC.

This clonotype has a handful of counts. Here the CDR3 DNA reads TGTGCCAGCAGCCCCGGGACAGGGAAGGGCGGCTATGGCTACACCTTC. Amino acid sequence: CASSPGTGKGGYGYTF. V gene TRBV7-3 combines with J gene TRBJ1-2, with 9 bases aligning to TRBD1. This CDR3 comprises 16 residues. Germline V lookup: CDR1 SGHTA, CDR2 FQGTGA. V was pared by 5 bases and J by 4 bases, with 11 bases of the junction left unmatched.

This chain uses TRBV25-1 with TRBJ2-1; D is possibly TRBD2 (7 bases). The V end was cut by 0 bases, the J end by 2 bases, with 17 bases between. Germline V gene sequence: CDR1 MGHDK, CDR2 SYGVNS. The CDR3 is 18 residues long. The CDR3 coding sequence is TGTGCCAGCAGTGAATATGGGGTGAGGGGGGGAGCCTACAATGAGCAGTTCTTC. This sequence encodes CASSEYGVRGGAYNEQFF. The full variable domain, rest sourced from reference TRBV25-1 and TRBJ2-1, is EADIYQTPRYLVIGTGKKITLECSQTMGHDKMYWYQQDPGMELHLIHYSYGVNSTEKGDLSSESTVSRIRTEHFPLTLESARPSHTSQYLCASSEYGVRGGAYNEQFFGPGTRLTVL.

V gene TRBV29-1 combines with J gene TRBJ2-1; possibly TRBD2 for D (6 bases). The CDR3 contains 14 residues. Germline V CDR1 and CDR2: SQVTM, ANQGSEA. Trimming took 4 bases from V and 5 from J, leaving 15 bases between them. In DNA form, the CDR3 reads TGCAGCGTTGTCGAGGGGACTCCCAACAATGAGCAGTTCTTC. Translated, it gives CSVVEGTPNNEQFF.

The V and J genes are TRBV7-9 and TRBJ1-3; 8 bases are shared with TRBD1. The germline V gene has CDR1 SEHNR and CDR2 FQNEAQ (reference sequence). V gave up 5 bases and J gave up 4 bases; unmatched junction bases: 7. This CDR3 region has 15 residues. The CDR3 coding sequence is TGTGCCAGCAGCCCCAGGGGGCGAAGGGGAAACACCATATATTTT. Translation: CASSPRGRRGNTIYF.

This chain links TRBV24-1 with TRBJ2-6; perhaps TRBD1 as D (5 bases). The CDR3 length is 16 residues. V lost 3 bases to trimming and J lost 1 base, with 9 bases between them. The germline CDR1 and CDR2 sequences are KGHDR and SFDVKD. The CDR3 bases are TGTGCCACCAGTGATACTACAGGTTCTGGGGCCAACGTCCTGACTTTC. Translation: CATSDTTGSGANVLTF.

This clonotype showed up many times. V and J are TRBV9 and TRBJ2-3, with 7 positions matching TRBD2. The trim removed 3 bases at V and 4 bases at J, leaving 5 bases unmatched. Germline CDR1 SGDLS, CDR2 YYNGEE. The length of the CDR3 is 14 residues. This CDR3 is CASSARTSADTQYF. CDR3 DNA: TGTGCCAGCAGCGCTCGAACTAGCGCAGATACGCAGTATTTT.

The chain has TRBV19 and TRBJ1-6; D not certain. This CDR3 has 12 residues. V lost 8 bases to trimming and J lost 9 bases, with 11 bases between them. Germline loops: CDR1 LNHDA, CDR2 SQIVND (reference sequence). The CDR3 region is CASALGGSPLHF. The CDR3 bases are TGTGCCAGTGCCCTCGGAGGTTCACCCCTCCACTTT.

There are a few counts of this clonotype. The rearrangement links TRBV10-3 to TRBJ2-1, with 8 bases lining up with TRBD2. V trimming: 3 bases; J trimming: 4 bases; junction bases outside the gene matches: 5. The CDR3 consists of 15 residues. CDR1 ENHRY and CDR2 SYGVKD come from the germline V gene. CDR3 residues: CAISDVAGSYNEQFF. DNA for the CDR3: TGTGCCATCAGTGACGTAGCGGGATCGTACAATGAGCAGTTCTTC.

V and J are TRBV20-1 and TRBJ1-3, with D possibly matching TRBD1 (5 bases). Trimming pared 5 bases from V and 3 bases from J, leaving 14 bases between. The CDR3 contains 14 residues. Germline V gives CDR1 DFQATT, CDR2 SNEGSKA (reference sequence). For the CDR3, the DNA is TGCAGTGCTTTACAGGAGGAGGATGGAAACACCATATATTTT. This codes for CSALQEEDGNTIYF.

This clonotype occurred many times. The chain uses TRBV6-5 and TRBJ2-7, with D possibly matching TRBD2 (6 bases). The germline gives CDR1 MNHEY, CDR2 SVGAGI. V lost 4 bases and J 1 base, leaving 20 bases between the germline ends. This CDR3 region has 17 residues. As DNA, the CDR3 is TGTGCCAGCAGTTGGGCAGGCCCGGTGGCGGGATCCTACGAGCAGTACTTC. Its translation: CASSWAGPVAGSYEQYF.

This clonotype was recorded a few times. This sequence joins TRBV10-3 and TRBJ2-1; 7 nucleotides agree with TRBD2. After removal of 4 bases from V and 8 bases from J, the junction contained 5 bases not matched to a gene. The germline V gene encodes CDR1 ENHRY and CDR2 SYGVKD. The CDR3 extends over 13 amino acids. CDR3 in amino acids: CAISGGTSDEQFF. For the CDR3, the DNA is TGTGCCATCAGTGGCGGCACTAGCGATGAGCAGTTCTTC.

This chain connects TRBV6-5 to TRBJ2-1; D assignment may be TRBD1 or TRBD2 (5 bases each). Trimming shortened V by 4 bases and J by 9 bases, and 13 bases separated the two germline ends. The CDR3 contains 13 residues. Germline V gene sequence: CDR1 MNHEY, CDR2 SVGAGI. The CDR3 sequence is CASSSPEGSEQFF. CDR3 DNA sequence: TGTGCCAGCAGTTCCCCCGAGGGGAGTGAGCAGTTCTTC.

This clonotype was observed a few times. The chain carries TRBV25-1 and TRBJ1-1; possibly TRBD1 for D (6 bases). Trimming cost V 4 bases and J 2 bases, with 14 bases left between them. Germline CDR1 reads MGHDK; CDR2 reads SYGVNS. The length of the CDR3 is 15 residues. The CDR3 reads CASSGRGHPNTEAFF. CDR3 bases: TGTGCCAGCAGTGGCAGGGGACACCCTAACACTGAAGCTTTCTTT.

This clonotype was seen more than once but under ten times. This rearrangement joins TRBV20-1 to TRBJ2-7; 9 bases are a match to TRBD1. CDR1 and CDR2 (germline): DFQATT, SNEGSKA (reference sequence). This CDR3 is built from 13 residues. V lost 6 bases, J lost 0 bases, and 3 bases stayed unmatched. The CDR3 DNA follows: TGCAGTGCGCGGACAGGGGACTCCTACGAGCAGTACTTC. Protein product: CSARTGDSYEQYF.